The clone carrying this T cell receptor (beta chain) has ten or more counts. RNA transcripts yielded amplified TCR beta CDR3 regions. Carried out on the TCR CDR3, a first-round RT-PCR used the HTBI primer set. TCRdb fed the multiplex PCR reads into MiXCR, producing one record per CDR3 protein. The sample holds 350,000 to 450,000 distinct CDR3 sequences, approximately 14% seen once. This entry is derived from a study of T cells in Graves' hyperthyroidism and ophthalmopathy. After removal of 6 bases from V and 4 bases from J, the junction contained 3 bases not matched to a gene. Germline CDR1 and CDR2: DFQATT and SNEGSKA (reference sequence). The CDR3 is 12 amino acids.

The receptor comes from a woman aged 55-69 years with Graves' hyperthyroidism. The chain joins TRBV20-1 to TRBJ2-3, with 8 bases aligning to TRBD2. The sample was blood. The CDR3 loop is CSAKRESDTQYF. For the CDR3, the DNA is TGCAGTGCAAAGCGGGAGTCAGATACGCAGTATTTT.